This note documents a single TCR beta chain sequence. This sample is drawn from a study of blood T cell repertoires in COVID-19. The wider study: Samples of COVID-19 (acute and convalescent) were obtained from the United States, Italy and Spain. The analysed material was cDNA or gDNA that came from T cells, B-cell-depleted T cells, or PBMCs.

Assay used: immunoSEQ multiplex PCR; TCRdb lists only in-frame clones, some missing. This table holds about 150,000 clones, around 87% found once. Material: peripheral blood. The sequence derives from a man over 45 who had recovered from COVID-19.

The CDR3 coding sequence is TGTGCCAGCAGAAACAGGGGGTATAGTGGCTACACCTTC. Protein product: CASRNRGYSGYTF. The gene calls are TRBV6-5 and TRBJ1-2; 8 bases line up with TRBD1. J gave up 7 bases and V 6 bases, and 7 bases lay outside the gene matches. CDR1 MNHEY and CDR2 SVGAGI come from the germline V gene. CDR3 length: 13 amino acids.